The rows below give T cell receptor beta chains drawn from one sample of a study of CD8 T cells in Susac syndrome. TCRdb reanalysed the immunoSEQ multiplex PCR reads using MiXCR and keeps one entry per CDR3 protein. Of 100,000 or so distinct CDR3 sequences listed, 80% to 95% were seen once; the top ten hold over 0.12%. Sequences were obtained from CD4+ T cells from PBMCs. The receptors come from a human donor in good health. Each CDR3 is given with its conserved first and last residue. A D gene is named only where the DNA matches it firmly. Clone size appears in some rows only: once, few, many, or a class for an expanded clone.

CDR3	DNA	size	D	V	J
CASSYGQETQYF	TGTGCCAGCAGTTACGGACAAGAGACCCAGTACTTC	.	.	TRBV6-2/TRBV6-3	TRBJ2-5
CSVELGQQSYEQYF	TGCAGCGTTGAGCTGGGACAGCAATCCTACGAGCAGTACTTC	.	TRBD1	TRBV29-1	TRBJ2-7
CASSLFEGAGGNTIYF	TGTGCCAGCAGTTTATTCGAGGGGGCTGGAGGAAACACCATATATTTT	.	TRBD1	TRBV12-3/TRBV12-4	TRBJ1-3
CSVWSNEQFF	TGCAGCGTCTGGTCCAATGAGCAGTTCTTC	.	.	TRBV29-1	TRBJ2-1
CASTGPGALDTEAFF	TGTGCCAGCACTGGCCCCGGGGCCCTTGACACTGAAGCTTTCTTT	.	.	TRBV12-3/TRBV12-4	TRBJ1-1
CAWTSGQETQYF	TGTGCCTGGACTAGCGGCCAAGAGACCCAGTACTTC	.	TRBD2	TRBV30	TRBJ2-5
CASSYGRRLSKNIQYF	TGTGCCAGCAGTTACGGACGGAGGTTATCCAAAAACATTCAGTACTTC	.	.	TRBV6-2/TRBV6-3	TRBJ2-4
CASSLGEGNSNQPQHF	TGCGCCAGCAGCCTAGGAGAGGGAAATAGCAATCAGCCCCAGCATTTT	.	.	TRBV5-1	TRBJ1-5
CASSPGQGLREKLFF	TGTGCCAGCAGCCCCGGACAGGGCTTAAGGGAAAAACTGTTTTTT	.	TRBD1	TRBV7-9	TRBJ1-4
CSAQRGGSANTGELFF	TGCAGTGCCCAGAGGGGGGGGAGTGCGAACACCGGGGAGCTGTTTTTT	.	.	TRBV20-1	TRBJ2-2
CAISLGPQAYEQYF	TGTGCCATCAGCTTGGGACCGCAAGCCTACGAGCAGTACTTC	.	.	TRBV13	TRBJ2-7
CASSTLAGGNPYEQYF	TGTGCCAGTAGTACGCTAGCGGGAGGCAACCCCTACGAGCAGTACTTC	.	TRBD2	TRBV19	TRBJ2-7
CASKRGEGRSYNSPLHF	TGTGCCAGCAAGCGGGGGGAGGGCCGCTCCTATAATTCACCCCTCCACTTT	.	.	TRBV7-2	TRBJ1-6
CASSVEVNRGVAEQYF	TGTGCCAGCAGCGTCGAAGTTAATCGGGGGGTCGCCGAGCAGTACTTC	.	TRBD2	TRBV9	TRBJ2-7
CASSLDRAGSIQYF	TGTGCCAGCAGCTTGGACAGGGCAGGGAGCATTCAGTACTTC	.	.	TRBV5-4	TRBJ2-4
CATLSTGQGYEQYF	TGTGCCACTCTTTCAACGGGACAGGGATACGAGCAGTACTTC	.	TRBD1	TRBV28	TRBJ2-7
CASSLLTSGGGNIQYF	TGTGCCAGCAGCTTGTTGACCTCGGGAGGGGGTAACATTCAGTACTTC	.	TRBD2	TRBV7-9	TRBJ2-4
CASRSGNTEAFF	TGTGCCAGCAGGTCCGGGAACACTGAAGCTTTCTTT	few	.	TRBV7-3	TRBJ1-1
CASSRALSSGNEQFF	TGTGCCAGCAGCCGAGCCCTGTCTAGCGGCAATGAGCAGTTCTTC	.	TRBD2	TRBV7-3	TRBJ2-1
CASSLVRGYEQYF	TGTGCCAGCAGCTTAGTTCGGGGTTACGAGCAGTACTTC	.	.	TRBV7-9	TRBJ2-7
CASSLDRAYNEQFF	TGTGCCAGCAGCTTGGACAGAGCCTACAATGAGCAGTTCTTC	.	.	TRBV7-2	TRBJ2-1
CASCGPGRDDRGTIYF	TGCGCCAGCTGTGGCCCCGGCAGGGATGATAGGGGCACCATATATTTT	.	.	TRBV23-1	TRBJ1-3
CASSRGAGGSGETQYF	TGTGCCAGCAGCCGAGGGGCCGGGGGCTCTGGGGAGACCCAGTACTTC	.	.	TRBV11-2	TRBJ2-5
CASSLGDSLYGYTF	TGTGCCAGCAGCCTCGGGGACTCCCTCTATGGCTACACCTTC	.	.	TRBV7-2	TRBJ1-2
CASSRGENYEQYF	TGCGCCAGCAGCCGGGGGGAAAATTACGAGCAGTACTTC	.	.	TRBV4-3	TRBJ2-7
CASSARTGWEAYTF	TGTGCCAGCAGCGCCCGGACAGGGTGGGAAGCCTACACCTTC	.	TRBD1	TRBV9	TRBJ1-2
CASSQVMELEAFF	TGTGCCAGCAGCCAAGTAATGGAATTAGAAGCTTTCTTT	.	.	TRBV4-2	TRBJ1-1
CASSQDRTYGYTF	TGTGCCAGCAGCCAAGACAGGACCTATGGCTACACCTTC	.	.	TRBV3-1	TRBJ1-2
CASSLAQQRKETQYF	TGTGCCAGCAGCTTGGCCCAACAGAGAAAAGAGACCCAGTACTTC	.	.	TRBV5-4	TRBJ2-5
CSARVGTAGLSNQPQHF	TGCAGTGCTAGAGTTGGGACAGCTGGACTTAGCAATCAGCCCCAGCATTTT	.	TRBD1	TRBV20-1	TRBJ1-5
CATSTKGGGETQYF	TGTGCCACCAGCACAAAGGGAGGTGGGGAGACCCAGTACTTC	.	.	TRBV15	TRBJ2-5
CSARRDLPQYF	TGCAGTGCTCGTAGGGACCTTCCGCAGTATTTT	.	.	TRBV20-1	TRBJ2-3
CAIRIDRGEYNEQFF	TGTGCCATCAGGATAGACAGGGGGGAGTACAATGAGCAGTTCTTC	.	TRBD1	TRBV10-3	TRBJ2-1
CASSLVRGSGELFF	TGTGCCAGCAGCTTGGTGCGAGGGTCCGGGGAGCTGTTTTTT	.	.	TRBV5-8	TRBJ2-2
CASRQVNTGELFF	TGTGCCAGCAGACAGGTGAACACCGGGGAGCTGTTTTTT	.	.	TRBV13	TRBJ2-2
CATSDSVRGRGNEQFF	TGTGCCACCAGTGATAGTGTGAGGGGAAGGGGGAATGAGCAGTTCTTC	.	.	TRBV24-1	TRBJ2-1
CASSPRQRGFQETQYF	TGTGCCAGCAGTCCACGACAGAGGGGCTTCCAAGAGACCCAGTACTTC	once	.	TRBV6-1	TRBJ2-5
CASGPGHIMNTEAFF	TGCGCCAGCGGCCCGGGACATATCATGAACACTGAAGCTTTCTTT	.	.	TRBV5-1	TRBJ1-1
CASSLQGLEADTQYF	TGTGCCAGCAGCCTCCAGGGCCTCGAGGCAGATACGCAGTATTTT	.	.	TRBV7-2	TRBJ2-3